This T cell receptor (beta chain) was obtained from a study of blood T cell repertoires in COVID-19. Here immunoSEQ multiplex PCR was the method, and the copy in TCRdb shows in-frame clones only, minus some. Of more than 95,000 clones in the sample, roughly 91% were seen once. The CDR3 covers 15 residues. V trimming: 1 base; J trimming: 2 bases; junction bases outside the gene matches: 6. Germline V CDR1 and CDR2: SQVTM, ANQGSEA. This chain connects TRBV29-1 to TRBJ2-7; 9 nucleotides agree with TRBD2. Specimen: peripheral blood. The source is a human donor in a cohort sampled during active COVID-19. CDR3 nucleotide sequence: TGCAGCGTTGAAGGTCTAGCGGGATCGCCCTACGAGCAGTACTTC. It codes for CSVEGLAGSPYEQYF.